This T cell receptor (beta chain) was profiled in a study of identical twins (dated by TCRdb to the mid-2010s). Some background on the complete study: The study deep-sequenced TCR alpha and beta repertoires from monozygotic twins, unrelated adults of various ages and cord blood to test whether fetal clonotypes persist. To rule out contamination, the twin experiments were replicated at different times with different library preparation protocols.

The germline V and J ends show losses of 6 bases and 10 bases respectively, and no gene match explains 12 bases of the junction. From the cysteine up to the phenylalanine, the CDR3 has a length of 15 residues. Left in the record is the CDR3 DNA by itself, 45 bases read in frame from the first base. From a lookup of the germline V gene (reference sequence), CDR1 and CDR2 are SGHKS and YYEKEE. Every donor in the study was a healthy Caucasian. Three pairs of female monozygotic twins, all aged 18 to 29 years, were included in the twin cohort. The RNA used for TCR libraries was isolated from peripheral blood mononuclear cells. As to this clonotype: Its antigen is still unknown. The sample holds no much larger clone one base away, and base qualities are not on file.

The library was produced with 5' RACE. Sequenced on an Illumina HiSeq 2000. Template switching added a universal primer binding site, and the final cDNA carried a unique molecular identifier that allowed TCR cDNA molecules to be counted accurately. Specific primers in the conserved constant-segment region were used to synthesize first-strand cDNA for TCR alpha and beta chains. To control for contamination, every cDNA library was double barcoded, receiving both a SMART-Mk sample barcode and Illumina barcodes. TruSeq adapter sequences along with Illumina sample barcodes were introduced in two successive PCR steps. TCR alpha and beta cDNA libraries were sequenced on the Illumina HiSeq platform with custom primers. In the source study's methods: MiGEC was used to process raw reads and extract unique molecular identifiers, and MiXCR was used to find CDR3 positions. Recombination models were inferred per individual with the repgenHMM and IGoR tools using an EM algorithm. The tcR package in R was used for shared clonotype analysis, with sharing normalized by the product of cloneset sizes. Out-of-frame nonproductive sequences were analyzed to study raw recombination free of thymic and clonal selection effects. Using fastp trimming at Q25 and MiXCR clonotype assembly, TCRdb reanalyzed the public sequencing data and kept in-frame beta chains. Rows with a matching CDR3 protein are joined into one entry that keeps the most common DNA and genes. These V and J calls originate from TCRdb's pipeline instead of the authors' own analysis. Across this sample there are approximately 590,000 distinct CDR3 sequences, with just under 10% seen only once. The ten largest clones capture roughly 3% of the sample.

Broader findings and caveats from the paper: Because the same donors could not be followed over many years, the conclusions relied on cross-sectional statistical analysis. In beta out-of-frame sequences, excess twin sharing was weaker, because having fewer shared sequences lowered the signal-to-noise ratio. Invariant T cells such as MAIT and iNKT could partly confound zero-insertion analyses, though diverse VJ usage argued against this for most clonotypes. Out-of-frame TCR alpha sequences shared between twins showed an excess of low generation-probability sequences compared with coincidental sharing between unrelated individuals. Abundant cord blood beta clonotypes had fewer insertions, young adult naive repertoires showed a similar but weaker trend, and memory repertoires showed no such trend. Out-of-frame TCR alpha sharing in monozygotic twins was systematically underestimated by recombination models, whereas sharing between unrelated individuals was in agreement with the recombination models.

Another study also made use of these data, one on yellow fever vaccine responses in identical twins. That second report states: According to the authors, in identical twins the way T cells responded to vaccination appeared partly convergent and partly personalized. The study precisely tracked vaccine-responding T cell clones in identical twins.

Recombination linked TRBV5-5 to TRBJ2-3; 12 central bases correspond to TRBD2. This clonotype was sampled from a woman in her late teens or twenties in good health. Sequenced: PBMCs. DNA sequence: TGTGCCAGCAACTCGACTAGCGGGGGCCCCCAAGCGCAGTATTTT. It is translated as CASNSTSGGPQAQYF.